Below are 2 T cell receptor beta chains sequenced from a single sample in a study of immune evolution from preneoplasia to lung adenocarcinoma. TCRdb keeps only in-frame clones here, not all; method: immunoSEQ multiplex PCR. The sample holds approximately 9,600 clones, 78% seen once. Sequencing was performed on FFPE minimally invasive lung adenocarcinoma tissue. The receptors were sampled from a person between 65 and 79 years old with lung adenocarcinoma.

CDR3 nucleotide sequence: TGTGCCAGCACATCGGGCGACAGGTACGAGCAGTACTTC. Amino acids: CASTSGDRYEQYF. The gene calls are TRBV28 and TRBJ2-7; tentatively, D is TRBD1 (6 bases). The CDR3 is made up of 13 amino acids. V lost 7 bases and J lost 4, with 14 bases in between. Germline V gene lookup returns CDR1 MDHEN and CDR2 SYDVKM.

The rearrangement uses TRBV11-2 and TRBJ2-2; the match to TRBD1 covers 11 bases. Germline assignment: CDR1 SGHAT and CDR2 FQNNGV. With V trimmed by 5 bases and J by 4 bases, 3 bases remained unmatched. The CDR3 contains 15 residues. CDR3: CASSPGTGGTGELFF. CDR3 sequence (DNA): TGTGCCAGCAGCCCCGGGACAGGGGGCACCGGGGAGCTGTTTTTT. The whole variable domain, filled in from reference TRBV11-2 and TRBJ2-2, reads EAGVAQSPRYKIIEKRQSVAFWCNPISGHATLYWYQQILGQGPKLLIQFQNNGVVDDSQLPKDRFSAERLKGVDSTLKIQPAKLEDSAVYLCASSPGTGGTGELFFGEGSRLTVL.